One T cell receptor (beta chain) is described in this entry. The antigen remains undetermined. This specimen comes from a study of cytomegalovirus exposure and HLA in healthy donors. Findings and limits, study-wide: Other equally common chains were less clonally expanded than HLA-associated TCR beta chains, a later analysis showed. A later analysis found that most CMV-associated TCR beta chains appeared HLA-restricted.

PCR used 60 Vbeta primers and 13 Jbeta primers. TCRdb keeps only in-frame clones here, not all; method: immunoSEQ multiplex PCR. The sample records approximately 130,000 clones, approximately 61% being singletons. As for the donors, each was a healthy bone marrow donor. The V end was cut by 8 bases, the J end by 1 base, with 5 bases between. CDR3 length equals 12 residues. Per the germline V gene, CDR1 is MNHEY and CDR2 is SVGAGI. Input material: PBMCs. The V gene is TRBV6-5, the J gene TRBJ2-2; no definite D call. The clonotype was recovered from a woman aged 35 to 49 in good health and CMV-seronegative. The CDR3 loop is CASRRNTGELFF. In DNA, the CDR3 is TGTGCCAGCCGGAGGAACACCGGGGAGCTGTTTTTT.